The TCR beta chain under discussion was sequenced for a study of cytomegalovirus exposure and HLA in healthy donors. Whole-study findings and limits: Association of 16,951 TCR beta sequences with HLA alleles was found at 0.05 false discovery rate in a later analysis. In a later analysis, across HLA loci, associated TCR counts were highest for DRB1, lowest for HLA-C.

The PCR made use of 60 Vbeta and 13 Jbeta primers. Using immunoSEQ multiplex PCR, the repertoire was profiled, and TCRdb retains in-frame clones only, with some absent. The sample records under 200,000 clones, about 77% being singletons. The CDR3 contains 15 residues. CDR1 is SGHNT and CDR2 is YYREEE in the germline V gene (reference sequence). Trimming pared 4 bases from V and 5 bases from J, leaving 13 bases between. In this sample, this clone turned up a few times. The antigen is not known. This sequence originates from a male donor in good health and CMV-seropositive. The source material was PBMCs. The rearrangement joins TRBV5-4 to TRBJ1-6, with D unresolved. CDR3: CASSRSLRNNSPLHF. CDR3 DNA sequence: TGTGCCAGCAGCCGTTCCCTCAGGAATAATTCACCCCTCCACTTT.